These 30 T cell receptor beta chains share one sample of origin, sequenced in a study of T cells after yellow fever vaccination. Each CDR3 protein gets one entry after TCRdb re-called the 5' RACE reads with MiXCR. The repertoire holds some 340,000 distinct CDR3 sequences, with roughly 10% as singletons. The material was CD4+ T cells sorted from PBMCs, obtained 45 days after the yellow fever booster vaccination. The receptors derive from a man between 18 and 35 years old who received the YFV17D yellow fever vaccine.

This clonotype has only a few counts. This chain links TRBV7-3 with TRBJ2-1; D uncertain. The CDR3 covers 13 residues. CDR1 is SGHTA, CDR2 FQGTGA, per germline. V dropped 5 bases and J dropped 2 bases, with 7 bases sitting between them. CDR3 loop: CASSRNTYNEQFF. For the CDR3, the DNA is TGTGCCAGCAGCCGCAATACCTACAATGAGCAGTTCTTC. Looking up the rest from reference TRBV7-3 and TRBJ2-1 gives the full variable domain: GAGVSQTPSNKVTEKGKYVELRCDPISGHTALYWYRQSLGQGPEFLIYFQGTGAADDSGLPNDRFFAVRPEGSVSTLKIQRTERGDSAVYLCASSRNTYNEQFFGPGTRLTVL.

CDR3 sequence reads: CASSQLGDVNTEAFF. CDR3 DNA sequence: TGTGCCAGCAGCCAATTAGGAGACGTGAACACTGAAGCTTTCTTT. This chain links TRBV4-2 with TRBJ1-1, with D hard to call. The CDR3 extends over 15 amino acids. Trimming took off 2 bases at V and 0 bases at J, with 10 bases between the two ends. Germline V lookup: CDR1 LGHNA, CDR2 YNFKEQ.

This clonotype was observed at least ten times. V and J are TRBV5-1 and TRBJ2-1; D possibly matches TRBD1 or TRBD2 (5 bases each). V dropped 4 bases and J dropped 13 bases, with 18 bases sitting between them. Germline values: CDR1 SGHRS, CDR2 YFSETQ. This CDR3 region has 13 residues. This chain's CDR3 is CASSLRGGGPQFF. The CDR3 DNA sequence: TGCGCCAGCAGCCTGAGGGGCGGTGGCCCCCAGTTCTTC.

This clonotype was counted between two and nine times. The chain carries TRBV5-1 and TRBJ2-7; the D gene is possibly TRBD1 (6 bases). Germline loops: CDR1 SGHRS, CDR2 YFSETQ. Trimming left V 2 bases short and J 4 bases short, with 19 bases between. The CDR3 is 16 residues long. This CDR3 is CASSFYGAGAGYEQYF. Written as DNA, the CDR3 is TGCGCCAGCAGCTTCTATGGTGCAGGGGCTGGGTACGAGCAGTACTTC. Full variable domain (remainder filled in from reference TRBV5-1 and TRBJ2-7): KAGVTQTPRYLIKTRGQQVTLSCSPISGHRSVSWYQQTPGQGLQFLFEYFSETQRNKGNFPGRFSGRQFSNSRSEMNVSTLELGDSALYLCASSFYGAGAGYEQYFGPGTRLTVT.

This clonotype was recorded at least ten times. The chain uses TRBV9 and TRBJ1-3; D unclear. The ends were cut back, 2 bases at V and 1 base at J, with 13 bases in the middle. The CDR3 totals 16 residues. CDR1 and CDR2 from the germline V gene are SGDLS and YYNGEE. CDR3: CASSVSASGSGNTIYF. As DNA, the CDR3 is TGTGCCAGCAGCGTTAGTGCCAGTGGATCTGGAAACACCATATATTTT.

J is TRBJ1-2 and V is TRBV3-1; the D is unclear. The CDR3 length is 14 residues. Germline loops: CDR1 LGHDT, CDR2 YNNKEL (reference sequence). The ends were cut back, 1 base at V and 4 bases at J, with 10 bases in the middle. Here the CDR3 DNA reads TGTGCCAGCAGCCAAGGAGGCTCGGGCTATGGCTACACCTTC. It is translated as CASSQGGSGYGYTF.

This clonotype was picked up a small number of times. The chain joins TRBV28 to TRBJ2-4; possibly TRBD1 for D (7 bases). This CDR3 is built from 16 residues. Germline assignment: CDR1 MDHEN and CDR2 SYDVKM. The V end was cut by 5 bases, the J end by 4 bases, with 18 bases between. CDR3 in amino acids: CASSPPQGGRKNIQYF. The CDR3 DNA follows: TGTGCCAGCAGTCCCCCGCAGGGGGGCAGGAAAAACATTCAGTACTTC. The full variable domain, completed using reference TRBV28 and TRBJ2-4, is DVKVTQSSRYLVKRTGEKVFLECVQDMDHENMFWYRQDPGLGLRLIYFSYDVKMKEKGDIPEGYSVSREKKERFSLILESASTNQTSMYLCASSPPQGGRKNIQYFGAGTRLSVL.

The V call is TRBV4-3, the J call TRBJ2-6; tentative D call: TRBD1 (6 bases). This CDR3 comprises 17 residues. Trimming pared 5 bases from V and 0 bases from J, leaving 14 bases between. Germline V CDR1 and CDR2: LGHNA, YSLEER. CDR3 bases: TGCGCCAGCAGCTCGACAGGTAGACCCTCTGGGGCCAACGTCCTGACTTTC. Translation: CASSSTGRPSGANVLTF.

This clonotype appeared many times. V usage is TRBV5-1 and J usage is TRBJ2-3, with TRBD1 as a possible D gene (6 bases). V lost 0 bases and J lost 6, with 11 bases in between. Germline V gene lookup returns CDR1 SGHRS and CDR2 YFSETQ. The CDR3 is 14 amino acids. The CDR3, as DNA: TGCGCCAGCAGCTTGGCTGGGGGCGCGGATACGCAGTATTTT. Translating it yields CASSLAGGADTQYF.

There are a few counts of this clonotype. The CDR3 region is CASSRTGQSSGANVLTF. CDR3 nucleotides: TGTGCCAGCAGCAGGACAGGCCAGTCCTCTGGGGCCAACGTCCTGACTTTC. The chain joins TRBV6-2 or TRBV6-3 to TRBJ2-6, with TRBD1 matching 7 bases. Germline values: CDR1 MNHEY, CDR2 SVGEGT. V trimming: 6 bases; J trimming: 0 bases; junction bases outside the gene matches: 8. The CDR3 has 17 residues.

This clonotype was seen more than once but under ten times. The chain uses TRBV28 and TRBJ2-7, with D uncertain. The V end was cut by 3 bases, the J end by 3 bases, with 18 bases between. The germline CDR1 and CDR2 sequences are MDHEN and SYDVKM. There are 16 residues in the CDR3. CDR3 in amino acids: CASSFSAGRRYYEQYV. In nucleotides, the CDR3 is TGTGCCAGCAGTTTTAGTGCCGGACGTAGGTACTACGAGCAGTACGTC.

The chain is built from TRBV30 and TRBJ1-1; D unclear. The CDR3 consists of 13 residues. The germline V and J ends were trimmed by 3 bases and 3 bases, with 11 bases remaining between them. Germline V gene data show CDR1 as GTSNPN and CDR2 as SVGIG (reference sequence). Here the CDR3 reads CAWSATRDTEAFF. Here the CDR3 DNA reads TGTGCCTGGAGCGCGACAAGGGACACTGAAGCTTTCTTT.

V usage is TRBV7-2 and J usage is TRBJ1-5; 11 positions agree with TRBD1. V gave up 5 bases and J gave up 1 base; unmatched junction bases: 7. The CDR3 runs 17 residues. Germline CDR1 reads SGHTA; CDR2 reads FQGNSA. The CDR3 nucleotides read TGTGCCAGCAGCCTAGGGGACAGGGGGAAAAGCAATCAGCCCCAGCATTTT. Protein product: CASSLGDRGKSNQPQHF.

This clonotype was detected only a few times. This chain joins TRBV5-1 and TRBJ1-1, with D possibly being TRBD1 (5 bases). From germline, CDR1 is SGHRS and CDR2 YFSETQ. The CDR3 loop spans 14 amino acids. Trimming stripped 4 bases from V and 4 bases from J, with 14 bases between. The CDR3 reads CASSAGQGVTEAFF. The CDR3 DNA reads TGCGCCAGCAGCGCGGGTCAGGGAGTCACTGAAGCTTTCTTT.

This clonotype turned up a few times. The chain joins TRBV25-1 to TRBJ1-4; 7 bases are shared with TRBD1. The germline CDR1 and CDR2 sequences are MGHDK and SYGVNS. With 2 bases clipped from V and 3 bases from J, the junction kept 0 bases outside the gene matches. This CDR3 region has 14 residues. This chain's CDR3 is CASSEGTANEKLFF. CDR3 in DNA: TGTGCCAGCAGTGAAGGGACAGCTAATGAAAAACTGTTTTTT.

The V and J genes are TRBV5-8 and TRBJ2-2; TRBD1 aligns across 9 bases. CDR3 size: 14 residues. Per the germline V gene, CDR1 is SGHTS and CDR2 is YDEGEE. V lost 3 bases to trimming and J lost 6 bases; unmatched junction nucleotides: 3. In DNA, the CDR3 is TGTGCCAGCAGCTCGGGACAGGGCCCCGGGGAGCTGTTTTTT. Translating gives CASSSGQGPGELFF.

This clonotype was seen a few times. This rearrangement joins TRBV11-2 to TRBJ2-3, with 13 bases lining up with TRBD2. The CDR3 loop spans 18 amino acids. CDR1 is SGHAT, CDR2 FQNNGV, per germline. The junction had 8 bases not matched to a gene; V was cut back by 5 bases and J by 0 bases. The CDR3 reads CASSPRRLAGGSTDTQYF. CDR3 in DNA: TGTGCCAGCAGCCCCCGTCGACTAGCGGGGGGTAGCACAGATACGCAGTATTTT.

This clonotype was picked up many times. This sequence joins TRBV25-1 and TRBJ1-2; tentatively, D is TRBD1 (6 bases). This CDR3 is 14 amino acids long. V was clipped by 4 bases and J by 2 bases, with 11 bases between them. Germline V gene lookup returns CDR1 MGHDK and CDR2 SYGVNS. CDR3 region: CASSGLQGNYGYTF. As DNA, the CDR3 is TGTGCCAGCAGTGGCTTACAGGGAAACTATGGCTACACCTTC.

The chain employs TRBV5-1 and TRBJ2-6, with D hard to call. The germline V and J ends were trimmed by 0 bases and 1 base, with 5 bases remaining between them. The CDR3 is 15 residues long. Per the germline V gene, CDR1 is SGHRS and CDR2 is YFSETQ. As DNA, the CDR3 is TGCGCCAGCAGCTTGGCCGCGTCTGGGGCCAACGTCCTGACTTTC. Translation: CASSLAASGANVLTF.

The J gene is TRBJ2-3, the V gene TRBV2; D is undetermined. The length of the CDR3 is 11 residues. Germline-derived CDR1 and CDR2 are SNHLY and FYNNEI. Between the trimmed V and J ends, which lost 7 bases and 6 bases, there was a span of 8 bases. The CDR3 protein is CASNNLDTQYF. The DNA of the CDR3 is TGTGCCAGCAATAATCTCGATACGCAGTATTTT.

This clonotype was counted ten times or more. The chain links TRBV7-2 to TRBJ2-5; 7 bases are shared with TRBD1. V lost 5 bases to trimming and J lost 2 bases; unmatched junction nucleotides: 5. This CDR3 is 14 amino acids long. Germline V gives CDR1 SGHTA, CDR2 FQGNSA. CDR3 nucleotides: TGTGCCAGCAGCCCGGGACAGAGGCAAGAGACCCAGTACTTC. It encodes CASSPGQRQETQYF.

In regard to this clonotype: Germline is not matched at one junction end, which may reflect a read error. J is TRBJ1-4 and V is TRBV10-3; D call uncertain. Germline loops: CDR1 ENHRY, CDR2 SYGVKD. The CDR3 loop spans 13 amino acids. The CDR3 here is CAITHLDGEPQHF. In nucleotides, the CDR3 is TGTGCCATCACCCACCTGGACGGCGAGCCTCAACATTTT.

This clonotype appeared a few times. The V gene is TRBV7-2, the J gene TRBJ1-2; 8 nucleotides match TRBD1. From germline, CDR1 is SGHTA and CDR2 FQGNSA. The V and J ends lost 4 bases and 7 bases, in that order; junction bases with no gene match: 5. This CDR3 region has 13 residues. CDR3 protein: CASSWGQEGGYTF. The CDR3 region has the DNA TGTGCCAGCAGCTGGGGACAGGAAGGTGGCTACACCTTC.

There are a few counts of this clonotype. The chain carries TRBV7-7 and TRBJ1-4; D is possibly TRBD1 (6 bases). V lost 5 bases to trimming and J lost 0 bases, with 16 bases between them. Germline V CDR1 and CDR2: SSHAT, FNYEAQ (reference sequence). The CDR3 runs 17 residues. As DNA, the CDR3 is TGTGCCAGCAGCAAAGGGACACCTGGCTCAACTAATGAAAAACTGTTTTTT. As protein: CASSKGTPGSTNEKLFF. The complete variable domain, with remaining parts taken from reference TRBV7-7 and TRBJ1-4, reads GAGVSQSPRYKVTKRGQDVTLRCDPISSHATLYWYQQALGQGPEFLTYFNYEAQPDKSGLPSDRFSAERPEGSISTLTIQRTEQRDSAMYRCASSKGTPGSTNEKLFFGSGTQLSVL.

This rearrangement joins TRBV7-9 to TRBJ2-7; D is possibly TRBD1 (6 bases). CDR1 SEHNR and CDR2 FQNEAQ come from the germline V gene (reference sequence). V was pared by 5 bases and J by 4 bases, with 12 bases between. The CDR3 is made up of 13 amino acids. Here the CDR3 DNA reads TGTGCCAGCAGCCCCGCAGGGGTTTACGAGCAGTACTTC. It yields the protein CASSPAGVYEQYF.

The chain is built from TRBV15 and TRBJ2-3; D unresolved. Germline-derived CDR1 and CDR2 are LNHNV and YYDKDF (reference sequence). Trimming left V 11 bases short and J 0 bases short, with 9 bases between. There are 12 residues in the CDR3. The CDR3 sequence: CAARRSTDTQYF. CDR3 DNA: TGTGCCGCTCGACGTAGCACAGATACGCAGTATTTT.

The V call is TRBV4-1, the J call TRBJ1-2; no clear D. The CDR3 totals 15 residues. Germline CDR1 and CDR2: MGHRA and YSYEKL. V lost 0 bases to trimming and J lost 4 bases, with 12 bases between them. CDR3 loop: CASSQEHTYPYGYTF. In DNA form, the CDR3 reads TGCGCCAGCAGCCAAGAACACACTTACCCCTATGGCTACACCTTC.

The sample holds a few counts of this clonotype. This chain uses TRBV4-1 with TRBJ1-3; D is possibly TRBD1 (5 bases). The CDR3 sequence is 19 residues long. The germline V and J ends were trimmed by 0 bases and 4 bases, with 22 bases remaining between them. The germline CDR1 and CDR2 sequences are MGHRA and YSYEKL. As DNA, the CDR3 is TGCGCCAGCAGCCAAGATTTCCGGGGCGGTAGGATGCGGGGAAACACCATATATTTT. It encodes CASSQDFRGGRMRGNTIYF.

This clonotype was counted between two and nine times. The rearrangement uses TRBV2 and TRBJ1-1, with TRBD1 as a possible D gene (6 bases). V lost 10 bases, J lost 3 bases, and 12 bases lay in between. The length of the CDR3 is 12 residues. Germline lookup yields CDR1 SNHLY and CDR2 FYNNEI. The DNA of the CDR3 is TGTGCCACCCGGGGGCTAGACACTGAAGCTTTCTTT. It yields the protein CATRGLDTEAFF.

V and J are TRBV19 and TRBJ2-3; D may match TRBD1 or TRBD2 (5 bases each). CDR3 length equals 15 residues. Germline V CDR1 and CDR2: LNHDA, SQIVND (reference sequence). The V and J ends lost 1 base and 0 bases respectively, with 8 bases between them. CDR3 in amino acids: CASSIGDASTDTQYF. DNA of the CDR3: TGTGCCAGTAGTATAGGGGACGCAAGCACAGATACGCAGTATTTT.